The next 15 T cell receptor beta chains were all read from a single sample in a study of cytomegalovirus exposure and HLA in healthy donors. It was with 60 Vbeta and 13 Jbeta primers that the PCR ran. Using immunoSEQ multiplex PCR, the repertoire was profiled, and TCRdb retains in-frame clones only, with some absent. Of some 96,000 clones in the sample, over 65% were seen once. Sequencing was done on a sample of PBMCs. Receptors originate from an older woman in good health and CMV-seronegative.

This chain connects TRBV5-4 to TRBJ2-1; D not resolved. Trimming left V 5 bases short and J 10 bases short, with 10 bases between. Germline CDR1 SGHNT, CDR2 YYREEE (reference sequence). The CDR3 has 11 residues. In DNA, the CDR3 is TGTGCCAGCAGGTACGGGTGGGAGCAGTTCTTC. Residues: CASRYGWEQFF.

This chain joins TRBV7-2 and TRBJ2-7; 8 nucleotides align to TRBD2. The germline V gene encodes CDR1 SGHTA and CDR2 FQGNSA. The V gene end was trimmed by 6 bases and the J gene end by 7 bases; junction bases not matched to a gene: 5. This CDR3 has 12 amino acids. As DNA, the CDR3 is TGTGCCAGCAGTTTTAGCGGGGAAGAGCAGTACTTC. Its translation: CASSFSGEEQYF.

The chain is built from TRBV10-3 and TRBJ2-1, with 8 bases identical to TRBD2. From germline, CDR1 is ENHRY and CDR2 SYGVKD. This CDR3 comprises 15 residues. V lost 6 bases, J lost 6 bases, and 10 bases stayed unmatched. Here the CDR3 DNA reads TGTGCCATCAGCGGGGGTAGCGGGGCTTTCAATGAGCAGTTCTTC. Residues: CAISGGSGAFNEQFF.

This clone was counted only a few times. This sequence joins TRBV25-1 and TRBJ2-1, with 11 bases matching TRBD2. Germline CDR1 reads MGHDK; CDR2 reads SYGVNS. The V gene end was trimmed by 0 bases and the J gene end by 5 bases; junction bases not matched to a gene: 9. The CDR3 has 18 amino acids. The CDR3: CASSEYSRASGGHNEQFF. Here the CDR3 DNA reads TGTGCCAGCAGTGAATATTCTCGGGCTAGCGGGGGGCACAATGAGCAGTTCTTC.

The count of this clone is one. The chain uses TRBV7-2 and TRBJ2-7; 15 bases are a match to TRBD2. In germline, CDR1 is SGHTA, CDR2 FQGNSA. The CDR3 extends over 17 amino acids. The V gene end was trimmed by 3 bases and the J gene end by 4 bases; junction bases not matched to a gene: 7. CDR3 protein: CASSFTGTSGGSYEQYF. DNA of the CDR3: TGTGCCAGCAGCTTTACGGGGACTAGCGGGGGGTCGTACGAGCAGTACTTC.

The chain joins TRBV10-1 to TRBJ1-1; no firm D call. V was trimmed by 3 bases and J by 0 bases, leaving 5 bases between them. This CDR3 has 13 amino acids. The germline gives CDR1 WNHNN, CDR2 SYGVQD (reference sequence). CDR3 in amino acids: CASSETLNTEAFF. In DNA, the CDR3 is TGCGCCAGCAGTGAAACTCTGAACACTGAAGCTTTCTTT.

The chain couples TRBV2 to TRBJ2-6; D may be TRBD1 (5 bases). The CDR3 has 14 amino acids. CDR1 is SNHLY and CDR2 is FYNNEI in the germline V gene. CDR3 coding DNA: TGTGCGTCGAAAGGGGAACCTGGGGCCAACGTCCTGACTTTC. Translating it yields CASKGEPGANVLTF.

This clone was found once. This sequence joins TRBV27 and TRBJ2-1; a possible D gene is TRBD2 (5 bases). Germline CDR1 MNHEY, CDR2 SMNVEV (reference sequence). The CDR3 loop spans 15 amino acids. V lost 2 bases to trimming and J lost 8 bases, with 16 bases between them. The CDR3 DNA is TGTGCCAGCAGTTTAAGGCAGCGGAGGAACGATGAGCAGTTCTTC. Translation: CASSLRQRRNDEQFF.

V usage is TRBV5-6 and J usage is TRBJ2-1; 12 bases line up with TRBD2. Germline V CDR1 and CDR2: SGHDT, YYEEEE. V lost 4 bases to trimming and J lost 7 bases; unmatched junction nucleotides: 6. The CDR3 is made up of 15 amino acids. The CDR3 region has the DNA TGTGCCAGCAGCGGCGGACTAGCGGGGAGAAATGAGCAGTTCTTC. Protein sequence: CASSGGLAGRNEQFF. Complete variable domain (other parts from reference TRBV5-6 and TRBJ2-1): DAGVTQSPTHLIKTRGQQVTLRCSPKSGHDTVSWYQQALGQGPQFIFQYYEEEERQRGNFPDRFSGHQFPNYSSELNVNALLLGDSALYLCASSGGLAGRNEQFFGPGTRLTVL.

This chain joins TRBV5-1 and TRBJ1-1; 8 bases agree with TRBD1. The CDR3 is made up of 15 amino acids. Trimming cost V 4 bases and J 1 base; bases outside gene matches: 6. Germline V CDR1 and CDR2: SGHRS, YFSETQ. In DNA, the CDR3 is TGCGCCAGCAGCGCGTCCGGGACAGGGAACACTGAAGCTTTCTTT. This codes for CASSASGTGNTEAFF.

This clone occurred a few times. The chain employs TRBV15 and TRBJ2-1; the D gene is possibly TRBD1 (5 bases). The CDR3 has 14 amino acids. The germline gives CDR1 LNHNV, CDR2 YYDKDF (reference sequence). The V gene lost 0 bases and the J gene lost 4 bases, with 7 bases spanning the gap. Here the CDR3 DNA reads TGTGCCACCAGCAGAGATCGACAGTACAATGAGCAGTTCTTC. This encodes CATSRDRQYNEQFF.

The chain employs TRBV30 and TRBJ1-2; the D is unclear. Trimming took 2 bases from V and 10 from J, leaving 14 bases between them. This CDR3 comprises 12 residues. The germline V gene encodes CDR1 GTSNPN and CDR2 SVGIG (reference sequence). The CDR3 DNA reads TGTGCCTGGAGTCTCCCCGCCGGGGACTACACCTTC. It yields the protein CAWSLPAGDYTF.

The rearrangement uses TRBV4-3 and TRBJ1-1; D may be TRBD1 (6 bases). With 0 bases removed from V and 5 bases from J, the gap between germline ends came to 13 bases. The CDR3 consists of 15 residues. CDR1 and CDR2 (germline): LGHNA, YSLEER. The CDR3 is CASSQDSRGGTEAFF. The DNA for the CDR3 is TGCGCCAGCAGCCAAGACAGCAGGGGCGGGACTGAAGCTTTCTTT.

This clone was seen just once. The J gene is TRBJ1-1, the V gene TRBV6-4; unclear D gene. Trimming removed 5 bases from V and 1 base from J, with 8 bases in between. This CDR3 is 13 amino acids long. Germline V CDR1 and CDR2: MRHNA, SNTAGT. This CDR3 reads CASSFTANTEAFF. The CDR3 DNA sequence: TGTGCCAGCAGTTTTACAGCGAACACTGAAGCTTTCTTT.

The chain is built from TRBV7-9 and TRBJ1-1; a weak D match, TRBD1 (5 bases). V lost 3 bases to trimming and J lost 1 base, with 6 bases between them. The CDR3 runs to 13 residues. CDR1 is SEHNR and CDR2 is FQNEAQ in the germline V gene (reference sequence). As DNA, the CDR3 is TGTGCCAGCAGCTTTACAGGGAACACTGAAGCTTTCTTT. Translated: CASSFTGNTEAFF.